This T cell receptor beta chain was sequenced during a study of blood T cell repertoires in COVID-19. Across the whole study: Nucleic acid was either cDNA or gDNA, and it came from T cells, B-cell-depleted T cells, or PBMCs.

There are 16 residues in the CDR3. The germline V gene encodes CDR1 SGDLS and CDR2 YYNGEE. The ends lost 0 bases at V and 1 base at J; junction bases unmatched: 4. Authors' methods: Estimated nucleated cell counts came from reference gene primer amplification. Produced via immunoSEQ multiplex PCR; TCRdb's table is partial and in-frame only. That table is the source of V, J and clone size, and D and trimming were worked out from the DNA. This sample has 200,000 to 300,000 clones, with around 90% found just once. The receptor's source is a woman aged 25 to 45 with acute COVID-19. The material sequenced was PBMCs or T cells enriched from blood (not recorded which). The J gene is TRBJ2-1, the V gene TRBV9; 7 bases are shared with TRBD1. CDR3 region: CASSVGDRVSYNEQFF. CDR3 DNA sequence: TGTGCCAGCAGCGTAGGAGACAGGGTATCCTACAATGAGCAGTTCTTC.